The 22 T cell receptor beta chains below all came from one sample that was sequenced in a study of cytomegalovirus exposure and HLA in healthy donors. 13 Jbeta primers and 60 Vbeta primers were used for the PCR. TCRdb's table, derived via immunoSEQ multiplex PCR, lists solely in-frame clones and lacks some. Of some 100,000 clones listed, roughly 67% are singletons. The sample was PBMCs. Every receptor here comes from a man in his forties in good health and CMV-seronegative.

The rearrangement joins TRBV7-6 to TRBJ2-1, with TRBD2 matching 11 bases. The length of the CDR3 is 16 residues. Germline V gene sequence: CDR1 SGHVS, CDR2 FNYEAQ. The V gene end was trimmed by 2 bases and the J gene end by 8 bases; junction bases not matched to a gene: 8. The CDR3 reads CASSLHSGGEGDEQFF. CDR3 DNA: TGTGCCAGCAGCTTACATAGCGGGGGGGAAGGGGATGAGCAGTTCTTC.

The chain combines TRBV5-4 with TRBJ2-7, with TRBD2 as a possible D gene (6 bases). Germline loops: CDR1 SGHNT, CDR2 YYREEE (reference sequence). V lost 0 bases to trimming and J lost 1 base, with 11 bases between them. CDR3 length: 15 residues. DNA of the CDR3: TGTGCCAGCAGCTTGGGGGTGCGGGATTCCTACGAGCAGTACTTC. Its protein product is CASSLGVRDSYEQYF.

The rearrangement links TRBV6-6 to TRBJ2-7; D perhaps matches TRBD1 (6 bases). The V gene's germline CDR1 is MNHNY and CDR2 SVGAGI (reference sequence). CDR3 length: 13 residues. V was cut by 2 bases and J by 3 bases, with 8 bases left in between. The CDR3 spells CASSYRGIYEQYF. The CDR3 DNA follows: TGTGCCAGCAGTTACAGGGGGATCTACGAGCAGTACTTC.

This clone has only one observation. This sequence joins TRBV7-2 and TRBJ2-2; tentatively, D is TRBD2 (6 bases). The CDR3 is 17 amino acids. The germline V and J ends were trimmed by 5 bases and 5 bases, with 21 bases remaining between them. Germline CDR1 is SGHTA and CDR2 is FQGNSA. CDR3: CASSPREWGPGTGELFF. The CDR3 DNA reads TGTGCCAGCAGCCCCCGGGAGTGGGGCCCTGGAACCGGGGAGCTGTTTTTT. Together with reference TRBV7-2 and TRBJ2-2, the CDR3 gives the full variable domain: GAGVSQSPSNKVTEKGKDVELRCDPISGHTALYWYRQSLGQGLEFLIYFQGNSAPDKSGLPSDRFSAERTGGSVSTLTIQRTQQEDSAVYLCASSPREWGPGTGELFFGEGSRLTVL.

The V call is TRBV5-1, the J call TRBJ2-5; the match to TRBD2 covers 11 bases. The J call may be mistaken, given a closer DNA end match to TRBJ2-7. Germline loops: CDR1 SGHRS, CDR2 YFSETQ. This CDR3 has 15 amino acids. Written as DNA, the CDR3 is TGCGCCAGCAGCTATAGCGGGGGGGCCGGCTACGAGCAGTACTTC. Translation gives CASSYSGGAGYEQYF.

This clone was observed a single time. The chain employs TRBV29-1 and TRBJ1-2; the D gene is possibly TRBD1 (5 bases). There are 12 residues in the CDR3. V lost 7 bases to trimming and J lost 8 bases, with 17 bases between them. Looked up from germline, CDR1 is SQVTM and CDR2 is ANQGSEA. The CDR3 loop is CSASPMGRGYTF. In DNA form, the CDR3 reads TGCAGCGCCTCCCCGATGGGGCGAGGCTACACCTTC.

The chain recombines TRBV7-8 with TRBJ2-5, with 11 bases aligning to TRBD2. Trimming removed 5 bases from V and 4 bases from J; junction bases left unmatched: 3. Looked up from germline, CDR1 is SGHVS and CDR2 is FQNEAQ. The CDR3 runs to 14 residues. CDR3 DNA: TGTGCCAGCAGCAACGGACTAGCGGGAGAGACCCAGTACTTC. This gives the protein CASSNGLAGETQYF. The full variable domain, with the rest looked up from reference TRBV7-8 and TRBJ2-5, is GAGVSQSPRYKVAKRGQDVALRCDPISGHVSLFWYQQALGQGPEFLTYFQNEAQLDKSGLPSDRFFAERPEGSVSTLKIQRTQQEDSAVYLCASSNGLAGETQYFGPGTRLLVL.

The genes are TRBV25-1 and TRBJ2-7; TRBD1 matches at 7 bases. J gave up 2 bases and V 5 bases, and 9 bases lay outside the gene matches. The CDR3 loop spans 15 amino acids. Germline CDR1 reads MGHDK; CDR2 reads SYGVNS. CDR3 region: CASSPIRDSPYEQYF. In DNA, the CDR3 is TGTGCCAGCAGTCCTATCCGGGACAGCCCCTACGAGCAGTACTTC.

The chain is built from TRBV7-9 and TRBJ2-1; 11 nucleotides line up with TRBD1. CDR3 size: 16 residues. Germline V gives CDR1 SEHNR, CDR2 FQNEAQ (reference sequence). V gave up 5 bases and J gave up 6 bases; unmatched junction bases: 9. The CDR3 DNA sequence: TGTGCCAGCAGCCCTAGACGGGACAGGGGGTCCAATGAGCAGTTCTTC. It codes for CASSPRRDRGSNEQFF.

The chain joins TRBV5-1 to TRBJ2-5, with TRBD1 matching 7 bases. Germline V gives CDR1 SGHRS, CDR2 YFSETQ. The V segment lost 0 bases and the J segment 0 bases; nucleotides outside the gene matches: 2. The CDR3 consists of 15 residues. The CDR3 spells CASSLDRGHQETQYF. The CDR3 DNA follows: TGCGCCAGCAGCTTGGACAGGGGCCACCAAGAGACCCAGTACTTC.

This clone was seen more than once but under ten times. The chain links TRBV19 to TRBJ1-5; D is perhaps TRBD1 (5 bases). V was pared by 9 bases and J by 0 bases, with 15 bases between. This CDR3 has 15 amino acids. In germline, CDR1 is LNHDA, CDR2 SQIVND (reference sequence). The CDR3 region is CARGAGGTSNQPQHF. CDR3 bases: TGTGCCAGAGGGGCCGGGGGGACTAGCAATCAGCCCCAGCATTTT.

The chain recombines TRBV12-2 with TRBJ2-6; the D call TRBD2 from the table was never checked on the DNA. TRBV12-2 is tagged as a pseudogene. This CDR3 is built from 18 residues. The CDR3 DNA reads TGTGCAAGTCGCTTAAGACTAGCGGGGGGAACTGGGGCCAACGTCCTGACTTTC. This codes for CASRLRLAGGTGANVLTF.

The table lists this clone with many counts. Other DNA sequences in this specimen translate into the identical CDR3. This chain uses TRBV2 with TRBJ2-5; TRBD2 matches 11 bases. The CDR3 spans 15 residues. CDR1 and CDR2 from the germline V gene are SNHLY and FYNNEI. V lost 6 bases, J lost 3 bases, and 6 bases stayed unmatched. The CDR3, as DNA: TGTGCCAGCAGGACTCTAGCGGGGGGAGAAGAGACCCAGTACTTC. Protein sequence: CASRTLAGGEETQYF.

This chain's CDR3 is CASSEGQGPNQPQHF. CDR3 DNA: TGTGCCAGCAGTGAAGGACAGGGTCCCAATCAGCCCCAGCATTTT. The genes are TRBV6-1 and TRBJ1-5, with 7 bases that match TRBD1. V shed 1 base, J shed 3 bases, and the junction held 3 bases outside the gene matches. Germline assignment: CDR1 MNHNS and CDR2 SASEGT. The CDR3 has 15 amino acids.

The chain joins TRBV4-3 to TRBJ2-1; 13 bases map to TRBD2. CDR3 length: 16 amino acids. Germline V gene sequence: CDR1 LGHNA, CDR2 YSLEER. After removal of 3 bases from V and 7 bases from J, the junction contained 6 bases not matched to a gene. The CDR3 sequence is CASSQPGLAGVNEQFF. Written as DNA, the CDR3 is TGCGCCAGCAGCCAGCCCGGACTAGCGGGGGTGAATGAGCAGTTCTTC.

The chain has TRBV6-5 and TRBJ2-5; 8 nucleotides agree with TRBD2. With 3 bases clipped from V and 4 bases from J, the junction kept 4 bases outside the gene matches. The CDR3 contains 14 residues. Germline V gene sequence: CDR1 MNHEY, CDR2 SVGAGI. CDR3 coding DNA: TGTGCCAGCAGTTATCGGGGGGGCCCAGAGACCCAGTACTTC. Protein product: CASSYRGGPETQYF.

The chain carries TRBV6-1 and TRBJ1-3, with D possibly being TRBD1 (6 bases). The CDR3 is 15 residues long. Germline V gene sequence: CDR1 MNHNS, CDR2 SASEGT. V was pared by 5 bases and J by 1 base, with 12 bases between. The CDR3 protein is CASSRDTVSGNTIYF. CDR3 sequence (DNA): TGTGCCAGCAGTAGGGACACGGTTTCTGGAAACACCATATATTTT.

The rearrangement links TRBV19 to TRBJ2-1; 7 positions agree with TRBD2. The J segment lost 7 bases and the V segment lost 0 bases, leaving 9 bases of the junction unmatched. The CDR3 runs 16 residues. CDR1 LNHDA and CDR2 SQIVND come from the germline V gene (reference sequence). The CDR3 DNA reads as TGTGCCAGTAGTATAGAGGGCGGGGGAATTAGGAATGAGCAGTTCTTC. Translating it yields CASSIEGGGIRNEQFF.

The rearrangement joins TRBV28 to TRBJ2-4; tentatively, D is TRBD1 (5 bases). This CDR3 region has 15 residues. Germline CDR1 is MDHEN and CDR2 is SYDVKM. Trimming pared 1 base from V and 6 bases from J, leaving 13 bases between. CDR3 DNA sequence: TGTGCCAGCAGTTTATTCGGGCAGGGTTTAAACATTCAGTACTTC. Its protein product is CASSLFGQGLNIQYF.

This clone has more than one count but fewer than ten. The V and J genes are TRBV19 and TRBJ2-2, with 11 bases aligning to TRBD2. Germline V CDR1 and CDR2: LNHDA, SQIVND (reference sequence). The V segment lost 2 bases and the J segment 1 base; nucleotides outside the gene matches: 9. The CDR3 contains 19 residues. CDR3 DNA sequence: TGTGCCAGTAGTATATACCGGGCTAGCGGGGGGCTGAACACCGGGGAGCTGTTTTTT. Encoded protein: CASSIYRASGGLNTGELFF.

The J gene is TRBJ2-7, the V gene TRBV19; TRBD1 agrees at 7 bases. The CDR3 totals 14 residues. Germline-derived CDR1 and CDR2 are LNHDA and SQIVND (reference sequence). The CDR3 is CAASAGTDPYEQYF. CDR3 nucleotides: TGTGCAGCGAGTGCCGGGACAGATCCCTACGAGCAGTACTTC.

CDR3 region: CASSGQGAGEKLFF. The CDR3 bases are TGTGCCAGCAGTGGACAGGGGGCAGGAGAAAAACTGTTTTTT. V usage is TRBV27 and J usage is TRBJ1-4, with 11 bases identical to TRBD1. Trimming took 5 bases from V and 8 from J; bases not matched to a gene: 4. Looked up from germline, CDR1 is MNHEY and CDR2 is SMNVEV (reference sequence). This CDR3 region has 14 residues. Full variable domain (rest looked up from reference TRBV27 and TRBJ1-4): EAQVTQNPRYLITVTGKKLTVTCSQNMNHEYMSWYRQDPGLGLRQIYYSMNVEVTDKGDVPEGYKVSRKEKRNFPLILESPSPNQTSLYFCASSGQGAGEKLFFGSGTQLSVL.